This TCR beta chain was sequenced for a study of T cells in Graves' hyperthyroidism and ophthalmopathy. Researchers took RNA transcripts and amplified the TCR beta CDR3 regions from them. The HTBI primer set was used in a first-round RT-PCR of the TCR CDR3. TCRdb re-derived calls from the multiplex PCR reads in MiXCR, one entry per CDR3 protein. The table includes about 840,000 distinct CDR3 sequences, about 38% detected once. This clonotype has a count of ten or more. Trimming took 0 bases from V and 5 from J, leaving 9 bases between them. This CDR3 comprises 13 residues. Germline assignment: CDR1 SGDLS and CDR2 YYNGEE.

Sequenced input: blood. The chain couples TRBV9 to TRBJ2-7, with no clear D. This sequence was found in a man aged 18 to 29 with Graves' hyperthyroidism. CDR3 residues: CASSVAGDDEQYF. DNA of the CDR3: TGTGCCAGCAGCGTAGCGGGCGACGACGAGCAGTACTTC.